Presented here are 13 T cell receptor beta chains from one specimen sequenced in a study of blood T cell repertoires in COVID-19 (dated by TCRdb to the early 2020s). Libraries were prepared through the immunoSEQ multiplex PCR assay. Not all clones reach the TCRdb copy of this immuneACCESS table, which keeps in-frame sequences only. Checked studies attribute under half of the gap to unresolved V genes and leave the rest unexplained. The sample table lists around 290,000 clones, around nine tenths of them with a count of one. The top ten constitute approximately 2.6% of the sample. Sequences were obtained from PBMCs or T cells enriched from blood (not recorded which). These receptor sequences come from a young woman who had recovered from COVID-19.

V gene TRBV28 combines with J gene TRBJ2-1, with 8 positions matching TRBD2. Germline V gene lookup returns CDR1 MDHEN and CDR2 SYDVKM. V was clipped by 4 bases and J by 4 bases; unmatched bases: 12. CDR3 length: 17 amino acids. CDR3 sequence: CASSSSVAGRAYNEQFF. CDR3 DNA: TGTGCCAGCAGTTCCAGTGTAGCGGGAAGGGCTTACAATGAGCAGTTCTTC.

The V gene is TRBV7-3, the J gene TRBJ1-2, with TRBD1 identical over 7 bases. The CDR3 runs 11 residues. Germline CDR1 is SGHTA and CDR2 is FQGTGA. V gave up 8 bases and J gave up 13 bases; unmatched junction bases: 10. The CDR3 region is CASGEDRSFTF. The CDR3 nucleotides read TGTGCCAGCGGGGAGGACAGGTCTTTCACCTTC.

The V and J genes are TRBV28 and TRBJ2-7, with 10 bases lining up with TRBD1. This CDR3 has 19 amino acids. Germline values: CDR1 MDHEN, CDR2 SYDVKM. With 2 bases clipped from V and 3 bases from J, the junction kept 16 bases outside the gene matches. CDR3 protein: CASSLNLGQGLFSLYEQYF. The DNA for the CDR3 is TGTGCCAGCAGTTTAAATCTGGGACAGGGGTTATTTTCCCTCTACGAGCAGTACTTC.

The chain joins TRBV10-3 to TRBJ2-3; 7 bases are a match to TRBD2. V was clipped by 11 bases and J by 1 base; unmatched bases: 15. The CDR3 runs to 16 residues. Germline-derived CDR1 and CDR2 are ENHRY and SYGVKD. The CDR3 protein is CAVEGRVGGGTDTQYF. CDR3 in DNA: TGTGCCGTCGAAGGGAGGGTAGGAGGGGGCACAGATACGCAGTATTTT.

The chain uses TRBV9 and TRBJ2-3, with TRBD2 matching 8 bases. CDR3 length: 16 amino acids. V lost 3 bases and J lost 5; bases outside the gene matches: 11. Germline values: CDR1 SGDLS, CDR2 YYNGEE. CDR3 DNA: TGTGCCAGCAGCGCTACATTAGCGGGGTTTTTAGATACGCAGTATTTT. Translation: CASSATLAGFLDTQYF.

As regards this clone: An end of the junction does not agree with germline; a read error may underlie this. This chain connects TRBV7-2 to TRBJ1-2; no clear D. The CDR3 loop spans 17 amino acids. CDR1 and CDR2 from the germline V gene are SGHTA and FQGNSA. The chain's CDR3 is CASSLGRAAAANYGYTF. DNA of the CDR3: TGTGCCAGCAGTTTAGGGAGGGCGGCTGCCGCTAACTATGGCTACACCTTC.

The chain carries TRBV27 and TRBJ2-5; 8 nucleotides line up with TRBD2. The CDR3 length is 16 residues. Germline lookup yields CDR1 MNHEY and CDR2 SMNVEV (reference sequence). Losses at the gene ends were 3 bases for V and 0 bases for J; bases not matched to a gene: 6. The CDR3 DNA reads TGTGCCAGCAGTTTCTCTAGCGGGCCTTACCAAGAGACCCAGTACTTC. Translating gives CASSFSSGPYQETQYF.

V gene TRBV9 combines with J gene TRBJ2-3; D unresolved. The CDR3 loop spans 12 amino acids. Germline V gene data show CDR1 as SGDLS and CDR2 as YYNGEE. V lost 1 base to trimming and J lost 3 bases, with 3 bases between them. The CDR3 DNA reads as TGTGCCAGCAGCGTACCGACAGATACGCAGTATTTT. Translating gives CASSVPTDTQYF.

This chain joins TRBV7-2 and TRBJ2-1, with 10 positions matching TRBD2. CDR1 and CDR2 from the germline V gene are SGHTA and FQGNSA. The CDR3 length is 14 residues. With 6 bases clipped from V and 5 bases from J, the junction kept 4 bases outside the gene matches. The CDR3 nucleotides read TGTGCCAGCAGGCCCGGGACTAGCGACAATGAGCAGTTCTTC. It translates to CASRPGTSDNEQFF.

The rearrangement joins TRBV28 to TRBJ1-2; TRBD1 might be the D (6 bases). Trimming cost V 5 bases and J 4 bases, with 11 bases left between them. This CDR3 is built from 13 residues. The V gene's germline CDR1 is MDHEN and CDR2 SYDVKM. As DNA, the CDR3 is TGTGCCAGCAGTCCCCAGGGGCTCTATGGCTACACCTTC. Protein sequence: CASSPQGLYGYTF.

The chain couples TRBV10-2 to TRBJ1-6; D may be TRBD1 (5 bases). Germline-derived CDR1 and CDR2 are WSHSY and SAAADI. The CDR3 runs 14 residues. The V and J ends lost 0 bases and 9 bases respectively, with 9 bases between them. The CDR3 spells CASSESGDGSPLHF. In nucleotides, the CDR3 is TGCGCCAGCAGTGAGTCAGGGGATGGTTCACCCCTCCACTTT.

The chain links TRBV9 to TRBJ2-5; 11 nucleotides match TRBD2. CDR3 size: 15 residues. The V gene's germline CDR1 is SGDLS and CDR2 YYNGEE. V was clipped by 6 bases and J by 2 bases; unmatched bases: 6. The CDR3 protein is CASKGGLAEQETQYF. In DNA, the CDR3 is TGTGCCAGCAAGGGGGGACTAGCGGAACAAGAGACCCAGTACTTC.

The rearrangement joins TRBV28 to TRBJ2-7, with 9 bases identical to TRBD1. The CDR3 is made up of 15 amino acids. Germline CDR1 reads MDHEN; CDR2 reads SYDVKM. V gave up 5 bases and J gave up 1 base; unmatched junction bases: 6. CDR3 nucleotide sequence: TGTGCCAGCAGTGGACCCGGGACAGGGTCCTACGAGCAGTACTTC. Protein sequence: CASSGPGTGSYEQYF.